The subject of this entry is one T cell receptor (beta chain). Its matching antigen is unknown. This CDR3 is built from 13 residues. CDR1 and CDR2 from the germline V gene are KGHSH and LQKENI. The V and J ends lost 4 bases and 2 bases respectively, with 8 bases between them. The sample belongs to a study of cytomegalovirus exposure and HLA in healthy donors. The study, taken as a whole, reports: Altogether, 170 or so TCR beta chains were recorded as cytomegalovirus-associated. In vitro, a few CMV-associated chains proved specific for CMV antigens.

These donors were members of the 120-subject validation cohort, a group separate from the approximately 700-subject first cohort. Assay used: immunoSEQ multiplex PCR; TCRdb lists only in-frame clones, some missing. The table lists 100,000 to 150,000 clones, more than 85% of them singletons. The sample comprised PBMCs. This chain links TRBV18 with TRBJ1-2; D gene ambiguous. The TCR was taken from a man younger than 30 in good health and CMV-seropositive. The CDR3 DNA sequence: TGTGCCAGCTCACAAGAGAAGAACTATGGCTACACCTTC. Translating it yields CASSQEKNYGYTF.